The 15 T cell receptor beta chains reported below all come from one sample, sequenced in a study of T cells in Graves' hyperthyroidism and ophthalmopathy. RNA transcripts were the template for amplifying TCR beta CDR3 regions. When the TCR CDR3 underwent first-round RT-PCR, the HTBI primer set was used. TCRdb reprocessed the multiplex PCR reads with MiXCR, giving one entry per CDR3 protein. The sample lists some 720,000 distinct CDR3 sequences, roughly 15% occurring once. The sequencing sample was made of blood. These receptors all stem from a man aged 18 to 35 with Graves' hyperthyroidism.

This sequence joins TRBV20-1 and TRBJ2-2; 7 positions agree with TRBD2. This CDR3 has 15 residues. With V trimmed by 3 bases and J by 1 base, 5 bases remained unmatched. CDR1 and CDR2 from the germline V gene are DFQATT and SNEGSKA (reference sequence). The CDR3 here is CSARSTSRNTGELFF. The CDR3 DNA sequence: TGCAGTGCTAGGTCGACTAGCAGGAACACCGGGGAGCTGTTTTTT.

This clonotype was seen many times. The chain recombines TRBV2 with TRBJ2-7; D remains ambiguous. Trimming cost V 4 bases and J 5 bases, with 6 bases left between them. The CDR3 runs to 11 residues. Germline CDR1 SNHLY, CDR2 FYNNEI. The CDR3 DNA is TGTGCCAGCAGTGCCTTGAACGAGCAGTACTTC. Translated, it gives CASSALNEQYF.

The rearrangement uses TRBV4-1 and TRBJ1-6; D not resolved. This CDR3 region has 16 residues. Looked up from germline, CDR1 is MGHRA and CDR2 is YSYEKL. V was cut by 2 bases and J by 5 bases, with 13 bases left in between. Here the CDR3 DNA reads TGCGCCAGCAGCCAAAGGATGGGAGGCGATAATTCACCCCTCCACTTT. Its translation: CASSQRMGGDNSPLHF.

The V and J genes are TRBV20-1 and TRBJ1-1; tentative D call: TRBD1 (5 bases). Per germline, CDR1 DFQATT and CDR2 SNEGSKA (reference sequence). The CDR3 length is 13 residues. With 4 bases removed from V and 0 bases from J, the gap between germline ends came to 9 bases. Here the CDR3 reads CSATGLLNTEAFF. Here the CDR3 DNA reads TGCAGTGCTACGGGACTGTTGAACACTGAAGCTTTCTTT.

This clonotype was counted ten times or more. The chain uses TRBV12-3 or TRBV12-4 and TRBJ2-6; the match to TRBD1 covers 7 bases. V gave up 3 bases and J gave up 0 bases; unmatched junction bases: 8. The CDR3 runs to 18 residues. CDR3 DNA sequence: TGTGCCAGCAGTTTCCCGACAGGGTATAACTCTGGGGCCAACGTCCTGACTTTC. Amino acids: CASSFPTGYNSGANVLTF.

In this sample, this clonotype turned up many times. V and J are TRBV11-2 and TRBJ2-5, with 13 bases aligning to TRBD2. Germline lookup yields CDR1 SGHAT and CDR2 FQNNGV. V shed 6 bases and J 3 bases; nucleotides not matched to a gene: 10. The length of the CDR3 is 17 residues. The CDR3 DNA follows: TGTGCCAGCAGTTCCGGCTCAGGACTAGCGGGAGAAGAGACCCAGTACTTC. Translating it yields CASSSGSGLAGEETQYF.

This clonotype was observed at least ten times. This sequence joins TRBV7-8 and TRBJ2-2, with 7 bases that match TRBD1. The J segment lost 0 bases and the V segment lost 10 bases, leaving 5 bases of the junction unmatched. CDR3 length: 14 residues. The germline gives CDR1 SGHVS, CDR2 FQNEAQ. In DNA form, the CDR3 reads TGTGCCACCAACAGGGGTTCGAACACCGGGGAGCTGTTTTTT. Protein product: CATNRGSNTGELFF.

The chain recombines TRBV4-1 with TRBJ2-7; D might be TRBD2 (5 bases). The CDR3 loop spans 15 amino acids. V was trimmed by 1 base and J by 6 bases, leaving 16 bases between them. Germline V CDR1 and CDR2: MGHRA, YSYEKL. The CDR3 bases are TGCGCCAGCAGCCAAGTAGACGGGCCGGGGTTCGAGCAGTACTTC. This encodes CASSQVDGPGFEQYF.

Regarding this clonotype: This may be a read error, as it is one base from a much larger clone. This chain links TRBV20-1 with TRBJ2-3, with 9 bases that match TRBD2. V lost 5 bases, J lost 8 bases, and 8 bases stayed unmatched. The CDR3 is 13 amino acids. Germline V gives CDR1 DFQATT, CDR2 SNEGSKA (reference sequence). In DNA form, the CDR3 reads TGCAGTGCTCCTCTAGCGGGATCAGGTACGCAGTATTTT. Amino acid sequence: CSAPLAGSGTQYF.

The genes are TRBV2 and TRBJ2-3; 13 bases agree with TRBD2. The CDR3 runs to 16 residues. From germline, CDR1 is SNHLY and CDR2 FYNNEI. V lost 5 bases and J lost 5; bases outside the gene matches: 7. CDR3: CASSYGLAGVKDTQYF. DNA of the CDR3: TGTGCCAGCAGTTATGGACTAGCGGGAGTGAAAGATACGCAGTATTTT.

V and J are TRBV9 and TRBJ2-3, with 7 bases lining up with TRBD2. Germline V gives CDR1 SGDLS, CDR2 YYNGEE. The CDR3 length is 15 residues. After removal of 5 bases from V and 5 bases from J, the junction contained 11 bases not matched to a gene. The CDR3 nucleotides are TGTGCCAGCAGTCCTAGCGGCCAGATGGTAGATACGCAGTATTTT. Translation gives CASSPSGQMVDTQYF. Variable domain in full (rest from reference TRBV9 and TRBJ2-3): DSGVTQTPKHLITATGQRVTLRCSPRSGDLSVYWYQQSLDQGLQFLIQYYNGEERAKGNILERFSAQQFPDLHSELNLSSLELGDSALYFCASSPSGQMVDTQYFGPGTRLTVL.

This clonotype was seen at least ten times. The chain couples TRBV28 to TRBJ2-7, with TRBD2 as a possible D gene (5 bases). The CDR3 has 15 amino acids. Germline V gives CDR1 MDHEN, CDR2 SYDVKM. V was cut by 6 bases and J by 5 bases, with 20 bases left in between. The CDR3 DNA reads TGTGCCAGCAGCTCCCGTCTGAGAGGGTTCGACGAGCAGTACTTC. It is translated as CASSSRLRGFDEQYF.

The chain uses TRBV20-1 and TRBJ2-2; unclear D gene. Trimming removed 5 bases from V and 1 base from J, with 5 bases in between. The CDR3 is 12 residues long. Germline values: CDR1 DFQATT, CDR2 SNEGSKA (reference sequence). CDR3 residues: CSAPENTGELFF. The CDR3 DNA reads as TGCAGTGCTCCAGAGAACACCGGGGAGCTGTTTTTT.

The rearrangement joins TRBV4-2 to TRBJ2-1, with D maybe TRBD2 (5 bases). The length of the CDR3 is 16 residues. The V end lost 4 bases, the J end lost 9 bases, and 22 bases lay between the germline ends. Germline V gene sequence: CDR1 LGHNA, CDR2 YNFKEQ. CDR3 bases: TGTGCCAGCAGCCCCGCCGGGCGGTCGGAACGGGGTGAGCAGTTCTTC. Translation gives CASSPAGRSERGEQFF.

This clonotype was seen ten or more times. The V call is TRBV5-1, the J call TRBJ1-2; 7 nucleotides line up with TRBD1. Germline V CDR1 and CDR2: SGHRS, YFSETQ. The CDR3 runs to 13 residues. V dropped 3 bases and J dropped 7; count of bases not matched to a gene: 6. Written as DNA, the CDR3 is TGCGCCAGCAGCTCATCTGACAGGGCTGGCTACACCTTC. Protein product: CASSSSDRAGYTF.